The 30 T cell receptor beta chains presented below share a single source sample, sequenced in a study of shared clonotypes between healthy human individuals. The method was immunoSEQ multiplex PCR; TCRdb's version includes in-frame clones alone and lacks a portion of them. Here the sample spans approximately 590,000 clones, roughly 95% being singletons. Terminally differentiated effector memory CD45RA+ cells were excluded from the naive CD8 cells, which were CD45RO-negative and positively selected for CCR7. The sequencing input was naive CD8+ T cells sorted from blood. These receptors all stem from a woman aged 30 to 39 in good health.

This chain connects TRBV19 to TRBJ1-5; tentatively, D is TRBD1 (5 bases). There are 15 residues in the CDR3. V was clipped by 3 bases and J by 3 bases, with 12 bases between them. CDR1 is LNHDA and CDR2 is SQIVND in the germline V gene (reference sequence). CDR3 sequence: CASSITGTLNQPQHF. CDR3 coding DNA: TGTGCCAGTAGTATCACCGGGACCCTCAATCAGCCCCAGCATTTT.

CDR3 nucleotide sequence: TGTGCCAGCAGTTTGGCCGGAAACTACGAGCAGTACTTC. Amino acids: CASSLAGNYEQYF. J is TRBJ2-5 and V is TRBV28; no clear D. The DNA end favors TRBJ2-7, so the J call may be wrong. CDR1 and CDR2 (germline): MDHEN, SYDVKM. The CDR3 totals 13 residues.

This rearrangement joins TRBV27 to TRBJ1-6; 9 positions agree with TRBD1. Trimming at V came to 5 bases and at J to 8 bases, leaving 7 bases not matched to a gene. CDR1 MNHEY and CDR2 SMNVEV come from the germline V gene (reference sequence). This CDR3 is built from 15 residues. For the CDR3, the DNA is TGTGCCAGCAGTCCAAGGACAGGGGAGTATTCACCCCTCCACTTT. Translating it yields CASSPRTGEYSPLHF.

This clone has only one observation. The chain has TRBV4-1 and TRBJ2-3, with 8 bases that match TRBD2. This CDR3 has 18 residues. Looked up from germline, CDR1 is MGHRA and CDR2 is YSYEKL. V shed 6 bases, J shed 0 bases, and the junction held 14 bases outside the gene matches. The CDR3 region is CASRGGREAPPSTDTQYF. As DNA, the CDR3 is TGCGCCAGCAGGGGGGGGCGGGAGGCTCCTCCTAGCACAGATACGCAGTATTTT.

The rearrangement links TRBV11-2 to TRBJ2-7; TRBD1 matches at 12 bases. The CDR3 contains 15 residues. Germline CDR1 is SGHAT and CDR2 is FQNNGV. Trimming at V came to 5 bases and at J to 6 bases, leaving 8 bases not matched to a gene. DNA of the CDR3: TGTGCCAGCAGCCATTGGGACAGGGGGCGCCCCGAGCAGTACTTC. This gives the protein CASSHWDRGRPEQYF.

The V gene is TRBV7-9, the J gene TRBJ2-1, with D uncertain. The CDR3 has 15 residues. CDR1 is SEHNR, CDR2 FQNEAQ, per germline (reference sequence). V lost 0 bases, J lost 6 bases, and 12 bases lay in between. In DNA form, the CDR3 reads TGTGCCAGCAGCTTAGCGCCAGGTATTACCAATGAGCAGTTCTTC. Translating it yields CASSLAPGITNEQFF.

The chain joins TRBV6-5 to TRBJ1-5, with 8 positions matching TRBD1. J was trimmed by 5 bases and V by 4 bases; bases with no gene match: 4. There are 14 residues in the CDR3. CDR1 and CDR2 from the germline V gene are MNHEY and SVGAGI. DNA for the CDR3: TGTGCCAGCAGTTCCGGGACAGGTTATCAGCCCCAGCATTTT. Amino acid sequence: CASSSGTGYQPQHF.

The rearrangement links TRBV2 to TRBJ2-7, with D possibly TRBD2 on 6 matching bases. V was clipped by 1 base and J by 5 bases, with 9 bases between them. This CDR3 contains 13 residues. Germline V gene sequence: CDR1 SNHLY, CDR2 FYNNEI. CDR3 DNA sequence: TGTGCCAGCAGTGAAGGCGGGGCGGACGAGCAGTACTTC. Protein sequence: CASSEGGADEQYF.

The rearrangement joins TRBV21-1 to TRBJ2-3; TRBD2, the D gene given by the table, was not confirmed from the DNA. TRBV21-1 has pseudogene status. The CDR3 is 21 residues long. The CDR3 bases are TGTGCCAGCAGCAGAACGAGTCTTCGAGCGGGAGAGGATCTCGGTCAAGATACGCAGTATTTT. Translation: CASSRTSLRAGEDLGQDTQYF.

The chain is built from TRBV28 and TRBJ1-1, with a weak D call TRBD1 (6 bases). Trimming took off 0 bases at V and 1 base at J, with 6 bases between the two ends. This CDR3 comprises 14 residues. CDR1 and CDR2 from the germline V gene are MDHEN and SYDVKM. This CDR3 reads CASSLWGANTEAFF. For the CDR3, the DNA is TGTGCCAGCAGTTTATGGGGGGCGAACACTGAAGCTTTCTTT.

The rearrangement uses TRBV7-8 and TRBJ2-7; 7 positions match TRBD2. Germline loops: CDR1 SGHVS, CDR2 FQNEAQ. The junction had 11 bases not matched to a gene; V was cut back by 1 base and J by 2 bases. The CDR3 extends over 17 amino acids. The CDR3 DNA sequence: TGTGCCAGCAGCTTAGAGGAGCGGGGTGCGGAGGCCTACGAGCAGTACTTC. This gives the protein CASSLEERGAEAYEQYF.

This chain connects TRBV29-1 to TRBJ2-1, with D possibly matching TRBD1 (5 bases). Germline loops: CDR1 SQVTM, CDR2 ANQGSEA. This CDR3 contains 11 residues. V gave up 4 bases and J gave up 10 bases, with 11 bases separating them. The CDR3: CSVVSGKEQFF. The CDR3 nucleotides read TGCAGCGTTGTCTCAGGGAAGGAGCAGTTCTTC.

V and J are TRBV7-2 and TRBJ2-3; 8 bases are a match to TRBD2. CDR3 length: 19 residues. The trim removed 5 bases at V and 3 bases at J, leaving 19 bases unmatched. The germline V gene has CDR1 SGHTA and CDR2 FQGNSA. CDR3 nucleotides: TGTGCCAGCAGCATAAACACAATGCGGGAGGTTTTGGTTACAGATACGCAGTATTTT. This encodes CASSINTMREVLVTDTQYF.

Only one count was recorded for this clone. This rearrangement joins TRBV28 to TRBJ1-2; 9 bases are a match to TRBD1. With 1 base clipped from V and 3 bases from J, the junction kept 9 bases outside the gene matches. The CDR3 runs 17 residues. Germline assignment: CDR1 MDHEN and CDR2 SYDVKM. CDR3 residues: CASSLSKEQGAYYGYTF. The CDR3 bases are TGTGCCAGCAGTTTATCCAAAGAACAGGGGGCCTACTATGGCTACACCTTC.

On this clone itself: Distinct nucleotide sequences in the sample also encode this CDR3. V and J are TRBV9 and TRBJ2-7; TRBD2 agrees at 13 bases. The CDR3 consists of 16 residues. Trimming at V came to 0 bases and at J to 2 bases, leaving 2 bases not matched to a gene. Germline V lookup: CDR1 SGDLS, CDR2 YYNGEE. In DNA, the CDR3 is TGTGCCAGCAGCGTAGGGGGGACTAGCGGGACCTACGAGCAGTACTTC. Protein: CASSVGGTSGTYEQYF.

Points on this clone: The sample holds other DNA sequences that translate to the same CDR3. V usage is TRBV27 and J usage is TRBJ1-5, with D uncertain. CDR3 length: 12 residues. CDR1 MNHEY and CDR2 SMNVEV come from the germline V gene (reference sequence). The V and J ends lost 3 bases and 6 bases respectively, with 6 bases between them. In DNA form, the CDR3 reads TGTGCCAGCAGTTTTAGTGGTCAGCCCCAGCATTTT. Protein: CASSFSGQPQHF.

The J gene is TRBJ2-7, the V gene TRBV9; possible D gene TRBD2, 6 bases. Looked up from germline, CDR1 is SGDLS and CDR2 is YYNGEE. V was shortened by 3 bases and J by 5 bases, with 21 bases between the two germline ends. CDR3 length: 16 amino acids. The CDR3 DNA reads as TGTGCCAGCAGCGAAACTCCGGGACTGATTACGGACGAGCAGTACTTC. Protein sequence: CASSETPGLITDEQYF.

V is TRBV28 and J is TRBJ2-7; 7 bases match TRBD2. Germline V lookup: CDR1 MDHEN, CDR2 SYDVKM. V gave up 7 bases and J gave up 3 bases; unmatched junction bases: 15. There are 16 residues in the CDR3. DNA for the CDR3: TGTGCCAGCACTTCACCACAGCGGGATAGCTTCTACGAGCAGTACTTC. Its translation: CASTSPQRDSFYEQYF.

This clone was detected only once. The chain is built from TRBV9 and TRBJ2-3; TRBD2 might be the D (5 bases). Trimming took off 3 bases at V and 5 bases at J, with 22 bases between the two ends. The CDR3 sequence is 17 residues long. Germline CDR1 reads SGDLS; CDR2 reads YYNGEE. The DNA of the CDR3 is TGTGCCAGCAGCGCCCCCCGAGTGGGAGAGGACTTAGATACGCAGTATTTT. Its translation: CASSAPRVGEDLDTQYF.

This chain links TRBV7-2 with TRBJ2-1; 8 nucleotides line up with TRBD2. Trimming at V came to 4 bases and at J to 4 bases, leaving 9 bases not matched to a gene. From germline, CDR1 is SGHTA and CDR2 FQGNSA. The length of the CDR3 is 16 residues. The CDR3: CASSSYGGATYNEQFF. In nucleotides, the CDR3 is TGTGCCAGCAGCTCCTACGGGGGGGCAACTTACAATGAGCAGTTCTTC.

V usage is TRBV10-1 and J usage is TRBJ2-6, with D perhaps matching TRBD1 (6 bases). Germline V lookup: CDR1 WNHNN, CDR2 SYGVQD (reference sequence). V lost 1 base and J 4 bases, leaving 11 bases between the germline ends. The CDR3 consists of 16 residues. The CDR3 DNA reads TGCGCCAGCAGTGAGTTAACAGGGTCCGGGGCCAACGTCCTGACTTTC. This codes for CASSELTGSGANVLTF.

V usage is TRBV27 and J usage is TRBJ2-7; 7 nucleotides agree with TRBD2. Looked up from germline, CDR1 is MNHEY and CDR2 is SMNVEV (reference sequence). The CDR3 is 13 residues long. Germline trimming cut 5 bases from V and 4 bases from J; bases unmatched to any gene: 5. CDR3 region: CASSPLAEYEQYF. The CDR3 region has the DNA TGTGCCAGCAGTCCGCTAGCGGAGTACGAGCAGTACTTC.

In this sample, this clone turned up once. The CDR3 protein is CAWSPPVGTGYTF. The CDR3 DNA reads TGTGCCTGGAGCCCCCCCGTAGGCACTGGCTACACCTTC. This rearrangement joins TRBV30 to TRBJ1-2; no clear D. Trimming pared 3 bases from V and 7 bases from J, leaving 15 bases between. Per the germline V gene, CDR1 is GTSNPN and CDR2 is SVGIG (reference sequence). CDR3 length: 13 amino acids.

The chain links TRBV11-2 to TRBJ2-3; D call uncertain. V shed 2 bases and J shed 1 base, with 13 bases lying between them. The germline V gene encodes CDR1 SGHAT and CDR2 FQNNGV. The CDR3 covers 16 residues. The CDR3 here is CASSLLKSRRTDTQYF. The CDR3 DNA follows: TGTGCCAGCAGCTTACTCAAATCGCGGCGCACAGATACGCAGTATTTT.

The gene calls are TRBV28 and TRBJ1-5; 9 positions match TRBD1. The J segment lost 3 bases and the V segment lost 6 bases, leaving 6 bases of the junction unmatched. The CDR3 spans 15 residues. Germline CDR1 reads MDHEN; CDR2 reads SYDVKM. The DNA for the CDR3 is TGTGCCAGCAGACCACAGGGGGCGAACAATCAGCCCCAGCATTTT. Protein sequence: CASRPQGANNQPQHF.

V is TRBV11-3 and J is TRBJ2-1; 9 bases map to TRBD2. The CDR3 is 16 amino acids. Losses at the gene ends were 5 bases for V and 9 bases for J; bases not matched to a gene: 14. CDR1 and CDR2 from the germline V gene are SGHNT and YENEEA. In DNA, the CDR3 is TGTGCCAGCAGCCACGGGGCGGGAGGGAACTTGGGTGAGCAGTTCTTC. This encodes CASSHGAGGNLGEQFF.

The CDR3 nucleotides are TGTGCCAGCAGCTTATGGGGGTCGTTTGATGAGCAGTTCTTC. Encoded protein: CASSLWGSFDEQFF. The genes are TRBV11-3 and TRBJ2-1; D may match TRBD1 or TRBD2 (5 bases each). V lost 2 bases, J lost 8 bases, and 13 bases lay in between. Germline values: CDR1 SGHNT, CDR2 YENEEA. This CDR3 is 14 amino acids long.

V usage is TRBV6-1 and J usage is TRBJ1-1; D is perhaps TRBD1 (5 bases). Trimming cost V 0 bases and J 7 bases, with 12 bases left between them. CDR3 length: 14 amino acids. Germline CDR1 and CDR2: MNHNS and SASEGT. CDR3 in amino acids: CASSEAQWDYEAFF. The DNA for the CDR3 is TGTGCCAGCAGTGAAGCGCAATGGGACTATGAAGCTTTCTTT.

V is TRBV7-9 and J is TRBJ1-1, with D uncertain. CDR3 size: 16 residues. Trimming pared 1 base from V and 0 bases from J, leaving 12 bases between. Germline loops: CDR1 SEHNR, CDR2 FQNEAQ (reference sequence). CDR3 DNA sequence: TGTGCCAGCAGCTTAGGTGGAGGAATGATGAACACTGAAGCTTTCTTT. Amino acid sequence: CASSLGGGMMNTEAFF.

The V gene is TRBV27, the J gene TRBJ1-6, with unresolved D. CDR1 is MNHEY and CDR2 is SMNVEV in the germline V gene (reference sequence). The CDR3 length is 15 residues. Trimming cost V 5 bases and J 6 bases, with 14 bases left between them. The chain's CDR3 is CASSLWTGVNSPLHF. CDR3 nucleotides: TGTGCCAGCAGTCTCTGGACGGGTGTTAATTCACCCCTCCACTTT.